This T cell receptor beta chain came from a study of blood T cell repertoires in COVID-19. Data came from immunoSEQ multiplex PCR; TCRdb stores just in-frame clones and leaves some out. Among tens of thousands of clones listed, 70% to 80% were seen once. The sequenced material came from peripheral blood. The receptor comes from a man older than 75 with acute or convalescent COVID-19.

The CDR3 sequence: CASSPSSGRRETQYF. The CDR3 region has the DNA TGTGCCAGCAGCCCTAGTAGCGGGAGGCGGGAGACCCAGTACTTC. The V gene is TRBV3-1 (or the pseudogene TRBV3-2), the J gene TRBJ2-5, with 10 bases aligning to TRBD2. Per the germline V gene, CDR1 is LGHDT and CDR2 is YNNKEL (reference sequence). V dropped 4 bases and J dropped 5; count of bases not matched to a gene: 7. The CDR3 extends over 15 amino acids.